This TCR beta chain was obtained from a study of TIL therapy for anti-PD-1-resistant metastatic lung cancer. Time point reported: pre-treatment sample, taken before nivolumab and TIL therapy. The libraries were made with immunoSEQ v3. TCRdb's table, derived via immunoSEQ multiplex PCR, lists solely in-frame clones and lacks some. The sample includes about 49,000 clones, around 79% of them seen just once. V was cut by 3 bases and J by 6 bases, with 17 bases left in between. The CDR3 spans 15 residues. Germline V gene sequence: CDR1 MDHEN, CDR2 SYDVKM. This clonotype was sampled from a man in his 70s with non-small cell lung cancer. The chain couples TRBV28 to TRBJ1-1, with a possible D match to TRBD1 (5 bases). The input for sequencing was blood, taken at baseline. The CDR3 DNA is TGTGCCAGCAGTTTGGGGGGGTCAACCCTCGCTGAAGCTTTCTTT. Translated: CASSLGGSTLAEAFF.